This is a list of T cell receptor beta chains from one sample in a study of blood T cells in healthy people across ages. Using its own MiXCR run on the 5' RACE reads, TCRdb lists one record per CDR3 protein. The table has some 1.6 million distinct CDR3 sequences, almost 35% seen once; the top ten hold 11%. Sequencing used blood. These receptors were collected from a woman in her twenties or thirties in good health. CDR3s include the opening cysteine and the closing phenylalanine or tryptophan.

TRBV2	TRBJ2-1	CASSEASVISGEQFF
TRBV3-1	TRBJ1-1	CASSPVLEMNTEAFF
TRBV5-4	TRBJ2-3	CASGKTSGTDTQYF
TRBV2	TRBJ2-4	CASSPETGEAIQYF
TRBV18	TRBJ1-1	CASSPRGGGSNTEAFF
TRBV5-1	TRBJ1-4	CASTLGQGRGLSEKLFF
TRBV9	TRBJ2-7	CASSVGASDARYF
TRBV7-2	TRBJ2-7	CASSFLGYRSYEQYF
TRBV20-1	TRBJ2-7	CSAPSTGVVVGSYEQYF
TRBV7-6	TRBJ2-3	CASSDSPRVANTDTQYF
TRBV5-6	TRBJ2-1	CASSPSGAVVQFF
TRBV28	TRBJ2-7	CASSRVVGLSYEQYF
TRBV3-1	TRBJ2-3	CASSQRAGRTDTQYF
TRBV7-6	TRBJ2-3	CASSWDRGRGTDTQYF
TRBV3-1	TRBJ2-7	CASSQAPAAYEQYF
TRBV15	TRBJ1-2	CATSRELRDRVYGYTF
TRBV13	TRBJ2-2	CASSSTGGRGTGELFF
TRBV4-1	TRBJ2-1	CASSHASGYNEQFF
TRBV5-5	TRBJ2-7	CASSLVASGSSFYEQYF
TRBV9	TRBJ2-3	CASSEQGATSTDTQYF
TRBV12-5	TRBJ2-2	CASGGQGASGELFF
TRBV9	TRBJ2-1	CASSSRDSYNEQFF
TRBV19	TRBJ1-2	CASRKRGLGAKYYGYTF
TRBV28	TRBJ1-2	CASSLEQSNYGYTF
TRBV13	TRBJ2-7	CASRARGENFYEQYF
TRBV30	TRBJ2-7	CAWSGSGSYEQYF
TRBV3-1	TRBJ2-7	CASSLDWRSYEQYF
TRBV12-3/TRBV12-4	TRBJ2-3	CASRTGTSGLGAQYF
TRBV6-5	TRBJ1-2	CAGSSGGSGNYAYTF
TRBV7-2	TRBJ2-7	CASSPRGGAGVGEQYF
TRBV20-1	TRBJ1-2	CSAKPGTAYGYTF
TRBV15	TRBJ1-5	CATSFGQLGNQPQHF
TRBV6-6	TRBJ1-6	CASRAEGSYNSPLHF
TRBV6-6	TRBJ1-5	CASSQQGPNQPQHF
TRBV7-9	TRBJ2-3	CASSPSRTSGGTDTQYF
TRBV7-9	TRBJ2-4	CARGGVAKNIQYF
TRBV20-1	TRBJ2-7	CSAPPPGTGDYEQYF
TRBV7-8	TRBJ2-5	CASGSGTSKETQYF
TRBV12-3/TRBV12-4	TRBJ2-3	CASSLGQFGTDTQYF
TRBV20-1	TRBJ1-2	CSAGRDSSGYTF
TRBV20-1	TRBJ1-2	CSASLPLANYGYTF
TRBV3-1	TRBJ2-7	CASSQGRTSGYEQYF
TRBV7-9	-	CASSFLFGEQYF
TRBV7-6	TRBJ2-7	CASSAVPRGRFPSGYEQYF
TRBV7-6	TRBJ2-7	CASSARDRGAEQYF
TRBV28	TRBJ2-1	CASRTTRNEQFF
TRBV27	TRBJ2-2	CASSLSDSLRVYTGELFF
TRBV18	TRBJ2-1	CASSPSGGRVSLYNEQFF
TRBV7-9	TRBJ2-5	CACSLVGVRETQYF
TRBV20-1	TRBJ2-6	CSARAPGQGASGANVLTF